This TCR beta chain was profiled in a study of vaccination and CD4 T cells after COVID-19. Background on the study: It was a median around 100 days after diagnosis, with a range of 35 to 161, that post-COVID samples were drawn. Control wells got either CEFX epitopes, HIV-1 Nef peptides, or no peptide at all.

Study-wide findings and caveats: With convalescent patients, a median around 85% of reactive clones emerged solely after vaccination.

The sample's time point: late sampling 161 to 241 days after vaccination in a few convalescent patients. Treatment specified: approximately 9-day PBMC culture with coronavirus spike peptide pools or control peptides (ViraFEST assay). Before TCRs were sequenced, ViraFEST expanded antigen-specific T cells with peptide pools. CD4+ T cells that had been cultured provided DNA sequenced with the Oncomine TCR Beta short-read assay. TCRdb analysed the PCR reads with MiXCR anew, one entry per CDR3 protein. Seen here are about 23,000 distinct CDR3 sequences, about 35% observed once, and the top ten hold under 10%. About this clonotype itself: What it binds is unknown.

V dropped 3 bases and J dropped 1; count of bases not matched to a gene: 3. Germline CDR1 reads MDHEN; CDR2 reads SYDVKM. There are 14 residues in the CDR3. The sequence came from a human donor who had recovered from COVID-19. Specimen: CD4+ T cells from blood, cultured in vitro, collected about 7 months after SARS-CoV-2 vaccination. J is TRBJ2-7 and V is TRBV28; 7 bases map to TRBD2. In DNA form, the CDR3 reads TGTGCCAGCAGTTTTGCTAGCGGTTCCTACGAGCAGTACTTC. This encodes CASSFASGSYEQYF.